This TCR beta chain was identified during a study of shared clonotypes between healthy human individuals. The study's findings and limits: In this cohort, only blood was sampled, and tissue repertoires likely differ.

V trimming: 8 bases; J trimming: 6 bases; junction bases outside the gene matches: 9. The CDR3 has 14 residues. Germline V lookup: CDR1 WSHSY, CDR2 SAAADI. A word on this clone: Its target is not known.

This was a deep-level run. Researchers divided each subset's genomic DNA evenly across several immunoSEQ plates. The table came from immunoSEQ multiplex PCR; TCRdb's copy has only in-frame clones and leaves some out. The repertoire holds around 2.5 million clones, with 80% to 95% as singletons. This TCR was sampled from a man aged 18 to 30 in good health. Some clones in this sample may be carry-over from other donors' samples. This sequence joins TRBV10-2 and TRBJ2-3, with 9 nucleotides matching TRBD2. Sequenced sample: naive CD4+ T cells from PBMCs. The subset was: CD45RA+ positively selected. CDR3 region: CASARREGRDTQYF. Here the CDR3 DNA reads TGCGCCAGCGCGAGGCGGGAGGGCCGGGATACGCAGTATTTT.